The subject of this entry is one T cell receptor beta chain. Antigen: not known. The CDR3 is made up of 16 amino acids. Trimming took off 3 bases at V and 4 bases at J, with 20 bases between the two ends. Germline values: CDR1 SGDLS, CDR2 YYNGEE. This sample stems from a study of T cell responses to AZD1222 COVID-19 vaccine. Findings of the study overall: Baseline seropositivity occurred in only six AZD1222 recipients.

Some clones are missing from TCRdb's copy, which holds only in-frame ones; the method was immunoSEQ multiplex PCR. This table has about 120,000 clones, about 93% appearing once. The sample here was peripheral blood, taken 28 days after the second dose of the MenACWY control vaccine. The V and J genes are TRBV9 and TRBJ2-7, with D tentatively TRBD1 or TRBD2 (6 bases each). The TCR comes from an adult who received the MenACWY meningococcal vaccine as a control. Written as DNA, the CDR3 is TGTGCCAGCAGCGCGGGGGACATGGGGGGACTTTACGAGCAGTACTTC. This sequence encodes CASSAGDMGGLYEQYF. The full variable domain, in which reference TRBV9 and TRBJ2-7 provide the parts outside the CDR3, is DSGVTQTPKHLITATGQRVTLRCSPRSGDLSVYWYQQSLDQGLQFLIQYYNGEERAKGNILERFSAQQFPDLHSELNLSSLELGDSALYFCASSAGDMGGLYEQYFGPGTRLTVT.